These T cell receptor beta chains were read from a single sample in a study of early T cells in non-severe SARS-CoV-2 infection. TCRdb independently ran MiXCR on the 5' RACE reads; one entry per CDR3 protein. The table has around 84,000 distinct CDR3 sequences, approximately 15% seen once. Input material: whole blood. Source of these receptors: an adult who was a healthcare worker with PCR-confirmed SARS-CoV-2 infection or an uninfected control (not recorded which). Each CDR3 is given with its conserved first and last residue. A D gene is named only where the DNA matches it firmly. Some rows have no size entry. The others give once, few or many, or a class for an expanded clone.

V gene	D gene	clone size	J gene	CDR3 protein	CDR3 DNA
TRBV12-3/TRBV12-4	-	-	TRBJ2-5	CASSLVGLETQYF	TGTGCCAGCAGTTTAGTGGGTTTGGAGACCCAGTACTTC
TRBV7-8	-	few	TRBJ2-7	CASSPRGFYEQYF	TGTGCCAGCAGTCCCCGGGGCTTCTACGAGCAGTACTTC
TRBV7-8	TRBD2	many	TRBJ2-7	CASSPLAGEQYF	TGTGCCAGCAGCCCACTAGCGGGGGAGCAGTACTTC
TRBV7-9	TRBD2	few	TRBJ2-2	CASSSQDRTSGYSNTGELFF	TGTGCCAGCAGCTCCCAGGATAGGACTAGCGGTTACTCGAACACCGGGGAGCTGTTTTTT
TRBV7-8	-	-	TRBJ2-4	CASSLGGVKNIQYF	TGTGCCAGCAGCTTAGGAGGGGTCAAAAACATTCAGTACTTC
TRBV7-2	TRBD2	few	TRBJ2-1	CASSLGSGTSGRELYNEQFF	TGTGCCAGCAGCCTCGGTTCCGGGACTAGCGGGAGGGAGCTATACAATGAGCAGTTCTTC
TRBV5-4	TRBD1	many	TRBJ1-1	CASSDRTGAPNTEAFF	TGTGCCAGCAGCGACCGAACAGGGGCCCCGAACACTGAAGCTTTCTTT
TRBV11-2	-	few	TRBJ1-1	CASSLQKNTEAFF	TGTGCCAGCAGCTTACAGAAGAACACTGAAGCTTTCTTT
TRBV5-8	-	few	TRBJ2-1	CASSLGRRNEQFF	TGTGCCAGCAGCTTGGGGCGACGGAATGAGCAGTTCTTC
TRBV12-3/TRBV12-4	TRBD2	many	TRBJ2-3	CASSSGLAGEVVTDTQYF	TGTGCCAGCAGCAGCGGACTAGCGGGAGAGGTTGTGACAGATACGCAGTATTTT
TRBV29-1	-	-	TRBJ2-7	CSARTASYEQYF	TGCAGCGCTCGGACAGCTTCCTACGAGCAGTACTTC
TRBV29-1	TRBD1	few	TRBJ2-7	CSVEDGTGAPYEQYF	TGCAGCGTTGAAGACGGGACAGGGGCCCCCTACGAGCAGTACTTC
TRBV6-6	TRBD2	few	TRBJ2-3	CASSYSALAGDTQYF	TGTGCCAGCAGTTACTCGGCTCTAGCGGGAGATACGCAGTATTTT
TRBV20-1	-	-	TRBJ2-7	CSALPTDHFSYEQYF	TGCAGTGCCCTCCCAACGGACCACTTCTCCTACGAGCAGTACTTC
TRBV10-3	-	few	TRBJ1-4	CAISEGTTNEKLFF	TGTGCCATCAGTGAAGGTACAACTAATGAAAAACTGTTTTTT
TRBV30	-	few	TRBJ2-7	CAWSVSSSCQF	TGTGCCTGGAGTGTATCCTCCAGTTGCCAATTC
TRBV2	-	few	TRBJ2-5	CASIRIQETQYF	TGTGCCAGCATCCGGATCCAAGAGACCCAGTACTTC
TRBV7-9	-	many	TRBJ2-5	CASSLGRGYQETQYF	TGTGCCAGCAGCTTGGGGAGGGGGTACCAAGAGACCCAGTACTTC
TRBV20-1	-	-	TRBJ2-1	CSALTTWQANYNEQFF	TGCAGTGCCCTAACCACCTGGCAGGCTAACTACAATGAGCAGTTCTTC
TRBV7-8	-	few	TRBJ2-3	CASSLAGGARVTDTQYF	TGTGCCAGCAGCTTAGCGGGGGGGGCGCGGGTCACAGATACGCAGTATTTT
TRBV12-3/TRBV12-4	TRBD1	few	TRBJ2-7	CASSSTGTASYEQYF	TGTGCCAGCAGTTCAACCGGGACAGCCTCCTACGAGCAGTACTTC
TRBV18	-	few	TRBJ2-7	CASSPNGRYEQYF	TGTGCCAGCTCACCAAATGGGAGGTACGAGCAGTACTTC
TRBV19	-	many	TRBJ1-4	CASNSIRTEAEKLFF	TGTGCCAGTAACTCAATCAGGACCGAAGCTGAAAAACTGTTTTTT
TRBV9	TRBD1	many	TRBJ2-1	CASSPRDRAINEQFF	TGTGCCAGCAGCCCCCGGGACAGGGCTATCAATGAGCAGTTCTTC
TRBV18	TRBD1	many	TRBJ1-5	CASSPRTGSNQPQHF	TGTGCCAGCTCACCACGGACAGGTAGCAATCAGCCCCAGCATTTT